This TCR beta chain was identified during a study of cytomegalovirus exposure and HLA in healthy donors. Study information: Clustering assigned 81% of the roughly 420 genotyped donors to the Caucasian-associated ancestry cluster.

Of note for this clone: What it recognizes is unknown.

The study's findings and limits: Later on, an analysis found that several of the most significant clusters appeared to be linked to common viral pathogens, which included parvovirus B19. Presence/absence analyses treated sequencing depth as roughly uniform across donors. Among TCR beta chains, those listed as cytomegalovirus-associated numbered some 170.

PCR primers comprised 60 Vbeta and 13 Jbeta primers. Clones were sequenced by immunoSEQ multiplex PCR, and TCRdb holds only the in-frame ones, with some missing. Its clone listing holds around 52,000 clones. What was sequenced was PBMCs. The sequence derives from a man in his forties or fifties in good health and CMV-seropositive.

In DNA form, the CDR3 reads TGCGCCAGCAGTCTTGGGGCAGGGGGTGAAAAACTGTTTTTT. This sequence encodes CASSLGAGGEKLFF. The V call is TRBV5-1, the J call TRBJ1-4, with TRBD1 matching 7 bases. The CDR3 is made up of 14 amino acids. With V trimmed by 5 bases and J by 7 bases, 8 bases remained unmatched. Germline loops: CDR1 SGHRS, CDR2 YFSETQ.